The clone carrying this T cell receptor beta chain was seen at least ten times. Antigen: not known. Researchers made TCR beta libraries by using iRepertoire HTBI primers and running Arm-PCR on CDR3 regions. TCRdb re-analysed the multiplex PCR reads in MiXCR, keeping a single row per CDR3 protein. The table lists 580,000 or so distinct CDR3 sequences, roughly 16% of them singletons, with about 12% in the top ten. The sample belongs to a study of regulatory T cells in long-lasting Graves disease. Study results and caveats: Persistent patients had a count of shared public clonotypes (around 2,700) that exceeded that of new patients (around 960). Persistent disease showed a preference for TRBV28, TRBJ1-2 and TRBJ2-5.

Time point defined: newly diagnosed GD, antithyroid drugs for less than 3 months. The TCR library was prepared using RNA isolated from PBMCs. V was trimmed by 6 bases and J by 5 bases, leaving 25 bases between them. Germline V lookup: CDR1 DFQATT, CDR2 SNEGSKA (reference sequence). The CDR3 has 16 amino acids. The data also belong to a second study, concerning T cells in Graves' hyperthyroidism and ophthalmopathy.

This rearrangement joins TRBV20-1 to TRBJ2-5; D possibly uses TRBD1 or TRBD2 (5 bases each). The specimen was peripheral blood mononuclear cells (PBMCs), collected at new diagnosis, from a patient treated with antithyroid drugs. The sequence came from a man between 18 and 29 years old with Graves disease. In DNA, the CDR3 is TGCAGTGCCCCCGACCCGGACACTCTTGGGGAGGAGACCCAGTACTTC. Its protein is CSAPDPDTLGEETQYF.